The TCR beta chain under discussion was sequenced for a study of T cell clonotyping in hematopoietic cell transplantation. General observations from the study: Few recipient clonotypes overlapped donors; over 95% were de novo at given depth. After transplant, recipient diversity fell while pathologically expanded clonotypes grew through day 180. Without cell sorting, CD4 versus CD8 contributions remain unresolved.

This clone has just one count. What it binds is not known. Trimming removed 6 bases at V and 5 bases at J, with 11 bases between. CDR1 and CDR2 (germline): DFQATT, SNEGSKA (reference sequence). The CDR3 contains 11 residues. Data came from immunoSEQ multiplex PCR; TCRdb stores just in-frame clones and leaves some out. The sample has thousands of clones, 72% seen once. This chain joins TRBV20-1 and TRBJ2-7; no firm D call. The material sequenced was PBMCs, taken 100 days after allogeneic stem cell transplant. The clonotype comes from a female patient aged 50-59 years who had an allogeneic stem cell transplant, so the T cells may come from the graft donor. Some clones in this sample may be carry-over from other donors' samples. Written as DNA, the CDR3 is TGCAGTGCCACGGGCAGCGACGAGCAGTACTTC. This encodes CSATGSDEQYF.